Below, 24 T cell receptor beta chains from the same sample are listed, as sequenced in a study of blood T cell repertoires in COVID-19. Here immunoSEQ multiplex PCR was the method, and the copy in TCRdb shows in-frame clones only, minus some. The sample has 300,000 or so clones, around 86% seen once; the top ten hold 1%. The material sequenced was peripheral blood. These receptors were collected from a man over 45 with active or convalescent COVID-19.

This clone is a singleton in its sample. The chain combines TRBV2 with TRBJ1-1; 7 bases match TRBD1. This CDR3 spans 12 amino acids. Germline assignment: CDR1 SNHLY and CDR2 FYNNEI. V lost 5 bases, J lost 11 bases, and 8 bases stayed unmatched. The CDR3, as DNA: TGTGCCAGCAGTAGGGACAGCCTATTGGCTTTCTTT. It encodes CASSRDSLLAFF.

The chain uses TRBV5-4 and TRBJ1-3; 8 nucleotides agree with TRBD1. Germline trimming cut 4 bases from V and 3 bases from J; bases unmatched to any gene: 6. The CDR3 loop spans 15 amino acids. Germline-derived CDR1 and CDR2 are SGHNT and YYREEE (reference sequence). The CDR3 here is CASSDHRGSGNTIYF. CDR3 DNA sequence: TGTGCCAGCAGCGATCACAGGGGGAGTGGAAACACCATATATTTT.

Details on this clone: Other DNA sequences in this sample translate to the same CDR3. For the CDR3, the DNA is TGTGCCAGCAGTTGGACAGGGGGAAACACTGAAGCTTTCTTT. Translation gives CASSWTGGNTEAFF. The chain joins TRBV27 to TRBJ1-1, with 10 bases identical to TRBD1. Germline loops: CDR1 MNHEY, CDR2 SMNVEV (reference sequence). With 4 bases clipped from V and 2 bases from J, the junction kept 1 base outside the gene matches. The CDR3 totals 14 residues.

This rearrangement joins TRBV28 to TRBJ1-2; no clear D gene. Germline V lookup: CDR1 MDHEN, CDR2 SYDVKM. The V end was cut by 5 bases, the J end by 0 bases, with 4 bases between. CDR3 length: 12 residues. The chain's CDR3 is CASSDTNYGYTF. The CDR3, as DNA: TGTGCCAGCAGTGACACTAACTATGGCTACACCTTC.

The gene calls are TRBV5-5 and TRBJ2-3; a possible D gene is TRBD1 (5 bases). Deletions cut 1 base from V and 3 bases from J, with 9 bases between. The CDR3 sequence is 14 residues long. Germline values: CDR1 SGHKS, CDR2 YYEKEE (reference sequence). CDR3 DNA: TGTGCCAGCAGCTTGTCAGGGCAGACAGATACGCAGTATTTT. Protein product: CASSLSGQTDTQYF.

The V call is TRBV6-5, the J call TRBJ2-1, with 10 bases lining up with TRBD2. This CDR3 is built from 15 residues. In germline, CDR1 is MNHEY, CDR2 SVGAGI. Unmatched junction bases numbered 9, after V lost 5 bases and J lost 8 bases. The CDR3 DNA follows: TGTGCCAGCAGTAGACAGGGGACTAGCGTAGATGAGCAGTTCTTC. This gives the protein CASSRQGTSVDEQFF.

The genes are TRBV5-1 and TRBJ2-7; D possibly corresponds to TRBD1 (6 bases). V was trimmed by 4 bases and J by 3 bases, leaving 17 bases between them. This CDR3 is built from 15 residues. Germline values: CDR1 SGHRS, CDR2 YFSETQ. CDR3 amino acids: CASSPLTGPNYEQYF. The CDR3 DNA sequence: TGCGCCAGCAGCCCCCTGACAGGACCCAACTACGAGCAGTACTTC.

The chain couples TRBV15 to TRBJ1-3, with D uncertain. Looked up from germline, CDR1 is LNHNV and CDR2 is YYDKDF (reference sequence). CDR3 length: 18 amino acids. Trimming cost V 0 bases and J 4 bases, with 19 bases left between them. CDR3 sequence: CATSRDARLTSVGNTIYF. The CDR3 nucleotides read TGTGCCACCAGCAGAGATGCCCGACTGACCTCTGTAGGAAACACCATATATTTT.

This clone is a singleton in its sample. V usage is TRBV27 and J usage is TRBJ2-7; 8 nucleotides agree with TRBD1. The CDR3 runs 15 residues. Germline CDR1 is MNHEY and CDR2 is SMNVEV (reference sequence). The V segment lost 1 base and the J segment 2 bases; nucleotides outside the gene matches: 4. DNA of the CDR3: TGTGCCAGCAGTTTATTAACGGGACAGGCCTACGAGCAGTACTTC. Protein product: CASSLLTGQAYEQYF.

The chain couples TRBV9 to TRBJ1-4; possible D gene TRBD1, 5 bases. V was shortened by 0 bases and J by 0 bases, with 9 bases between the two germline ends. CDR1 is SGDLS and CDR2 is YYNGEE in the germline V gene. The CDR3 consists of 16 residues. DNA for the CDR3: TGTGCCAGCAGCGTAGGTCAGGGTGCAACTAATGAAAAACTGTTTTTT. It codes for CASSVGQGATNEKLFF.

This chain connects TRBV7-8 to TRBJ2-2; 9 bases line up with TRBD1. This CDR3 has 16 residues. CDR1 is SGHVS, CDR2 FQNEAQ, per germline. V was clipped by 5 bases and J by 5 bases; unmatched bases: 9. CDR3 DNA sequence: TGTGCCAGCAGCAAACAGGGGGCGGTCTATACCGGGGAGCTGTTTTTT. This codes for CASSKQGAVYTGELFF.

The J gene is TRBJ1-2, the V gene TRBV7-9, with a weak D call TRBD1 (5 bases). The ends were cut back, 2 bases at V and 7 bases at J, with 14 bases in the middle. Looked up from germline, CDR1 is SEHNR and CDR2 is FQNEAQ (reference sequence). The CDR3 contains 14 residues. CDR3 DNA: TGTGCCAGCAGCTTACCAGGGCCCCGAGCTGGCTACACCTTC. It specifies CASSLPGPRAGYTF.

The chain links TRBV15 to TRBJ2-3, with TRBD2 matching 9 bases. The CDR3 spans 16 residues. V was pared by 1 base and J by 0 bases, with 2 bases of the junction left unmatched. The V gene's germline CDR1 is LNHNV and CDR2 YYDKDF (reference sequence). CDR3 in DNA: TGTGCCACCAGCAGAGGAGGACTAGCGAGCACAGATACGCAGTATTTT. It translates to CATSRGGLASTDTQYF.

This chain connects TRBV11-2 to TRBJ1-1; perhaps TRBD1 as D (6 bases). The length of the CDR3 is 14 residues. Trimming took 8 bases from V and 4 from J, leaving 17 bases between them. The germline V gene encodes CDR1 SGHAT and CDR2 FQNNGV. The CDR3 spells CASFGKAGATEAFF. The CDR3 DNA sequence: TGTGCCAGCTTTGGGAAGGCAGGGGCCACTGAAGCTTTCTTT. The complete variable domain, with remaining parts taken from reference TRBV11-2 and TRBJ1-1, reads EAGVAQSPRYKIIEKRQSVAFWCNPISGHATLYWYQQILGQGPKLLIQFQNNGVVDDSQLPKDRFSAERLKGVDSTLKIQPAKLEDSAVYLCASFGKAGATEAFFGQGTRLTVV.

This clone was observed a few times. This rearrangement joins TRBV3-1 (or the pseudogene TRBV3-2) to TRBJ1-4, with TRBD1 matching over 7 bases. This CDR3 has 14 residues. Germline CDR1 is LGHDT and CDR2 is YNNKEL (reference sequence). The V segment lost 7 bases and the J segment 5 bases; nucleotides outside the gene matches: 7. The CDR3 sequence is CASTNRGLNEKLFF. The CDR3, as DNA: TGTGCCAGCACCAACAGGGGTCTGAATGAAAAACTGTTTTTT.

V gene TRBV10-2 combines with J gene TRBJ1-5; D not resolved. V was cut by 7 bases and J by 7 bases, with 17 bases left in between. Per the germline V gene, CDR1 is WSHSY and CDR2 is SAAADI. This CDR3 has 14 amino acids. The CDR3: CASTAGSKFQPQHF. The DNA for the CDR3 is TGCGCCAGCACGGCGGGGTCCAAATTCCAGCCCCAGCATTTT.

This chain uses TRBV29-1 with TRBJ2-7; 9 bases match TRBD2. Looked up from germline, CDR1 is SQVTM and CDR2 is ANQGSEA. V shed 6 bases, J shed 12 bases, and the junction held 21 bases outside the gene matches. CDR3 length equals 15 residues. CDR3 in amino acids: CSVEVAGGYRKERYF. The CDR3 bases are TGCAGCGTCGAGGTGGCGGGAGGGTATAGAAAGGAGAGGTACTTC.

In nucleotides, the CDR3 is TGTGCCAGCAGTTACTGGGGGACTAAGGAGACCCAGTACTTC. Its protein product is CASSYWGTKETQYF. J is TRBJ2-5 and V is TRBV6-6, with 7 bases identical to TRBD2. The V gene end was trimmed by 1 base and the J gene end by 5 bases; junction bases not matched to a gene: 4. Per the germline V gene, CDR1 is MNHNY and CDR2 is SVGAGI (reference sequence). CDR3 size: 14 residues.

CDR3 sequence reads: CASSLLNRGDTEAFF. CDR3 in DNA: TGTGCCAGCAGCTTGCTGAACAGGGGGGACACTGAAGCTTTCTTT. The chain recombines TRBV5-6 with TRBJ1-1, with TRBD1 identical over 8 bases. Trimming took 1 base from V and 3 from J; bases not matched to a gene: 5. Germline loops: CDR1 SGHDT, CDR2 YYEEEE. The CDR3 sequence is 15 residues long.

The V gene is TRBV7-2, the J gene TRBJ1-1; TRBD1 aligns across 7 bases. Germline loops: CDR1 SGHTA, CDR2 FQGNSA. The CDR3 is 14 residues long. V was pared by 2 bases and J by 1 base, with 1 base of the junction left unmatched. CDR3 nucleotides: TGTGCCAGCAGCTTATCAGGGGGGAACACTGAAGCTTTCTTT. Its translation is CASSLSGGNTEAFF.

This clone was seen just once. The chain carries TRBV5-1 and TRBJ2-2; 7 positions match TRBD1. The length of the CDR3 is 14 residues. Unmatched junction bases numbered 2, after V lost 2 bases and J lost 4 bases. In germline, CDR1 is SGHRS, CDR2 YFSETQ. The CDR3 bases are TGCGCCAGCAGCTTACAGGGGACCACCGGGGAGCTGTTTTTT. Encoded protein: CASSLQGTTGELFF. The full variable domain, completed using reference TRBV5-1 and TRBJ2-2, is KAGVTQTPRYLIKTRGQQVTLSCSPISGHRSVSWYQQTPGQGLQFLFEYFSETQRNKGNFPGRFSGRQFSNSRSEMNVSTLELGDSALYLCASSLQGTTGELFFGEGSRLTVL.

As to this clone: The junction departs from germline at one end; a sequencing error may be responsible. This chain links TRBV7-7 with TRBJ1-1, with D unclear. Germline V gene data show CDR1 as SSHAT and CDR2 as FNYEAQ (reference sequence). This CDR3 has 13 amino acids. CDR3 loop: CASSLDRGTEAFF. CDR3 coding DNA: TGTGCTAGCAGCTTAGATCGGGGCACTGAAGCTTTCTTT.

V is TRBV5-1 and J is TRBJ2-3; 12 bases agree with TRBD2. The CDR3 loop spans 16 amino acids. The V segment lost 4 bases and the J segment 4 bases; nucleotides outside the gene matches: 7. Germline CDR1 and CDR2: SGHRS and YFSETQ. The CDR3 DNA reads TGCGCCAGCAGCACGACTAGCGGGAGTCCCGCAGATACGCAGTATTTT. It translates to CASSTTSGSPADTQYF.

The chain uses TRBV7-2 and TRBJ1-3; no clear D. The CDR3 extends over 16 amino acids. V was shortened by 0 bases and J by 0 bases, with 9 bases between the two germline ends. The germline V gene has CDR1 SGHTA and CDR2 FQGNSA. The CDR3 DNA is TGTGCCAGCAGCTTAGCGGCCCCAAGCTCTGGAAACACCATATATTTT. Translation gives CASSLAAPSSGNTIYF.